This TCR beta chain was obtained from a study of breast tumors, draining lymph nodes, adjacent tissues. Findings and caveats of the study: Data only fit, rather than demonstrated, lymph node origin of most tumor T cells.

Germline CDR1 KGHSH, CDR2 LQKENI. V lost 5 bases to trimming and J lost 4 bases, with 12 bases between them. This CDR3 is 13 amino acids long. TCRdb itself ran the multiplex PCR reads through MiXCR, one entry per CDR3 protein. This table has about 60,000 distinct CDR3 sequences, approximately 57% appearing once. About this clonotype: What it binds is not known.

The sample consisted of breast tumor tissue. The clonotype comes from a female donor with breast cancer. Some clones in this sample may be carry-over from other donors' samples. The J gene is TRBJ2-7, the V gene TRBV18; D possibly uses TRBD1 or TRBD2 (6 bases each). CDR3 amino acids: CASSVQGGYEQYF. CDR3 DNA: TGTGCCAGCTCAGTACAGGGAGGATACGAGCAGTACTTC.